One sample yielded the 2 T cell receptor beta chains listed below, sequenced in a study of blood T cell repertoires in COVID-19. TCRdb's table, derived via immunoSEQ multiplex PCR, lists solely in-frame clones and lacks some. The repertoire holds under 300,000 clones, about 90% seen once, with more than 0.65% in the top ten. What was sequenced was peripheral blood. The receptors were gathered from a young man with COVID-19, enrolled during active disease.

V and J are TRBV9 and TRBJ2-1; D might be TRBD1 (5 bases). CDR1 and CDR2 (germline): SGDLS, YYNGEE. The CDR3 runs 14 residues. The V gene lost 2 bases and the J gene lost 4 bases, with 10 bases spanning the gap. CDR3 sequence reads: CASSVDKGYNEQFF. CDR3 nucleotides: TGTGCCAGCAGCGTCGACAAGGGGTACAATGAGCAGTTCTTC.

This clone was recorded once. The chain uses TRBV15 and TRBJ1-4, with 8 bases identical to TRBD1. This CDR3 has 15 amino acids. Germline-derived CDR1 and CDR2 are LNHNV and YYDKDF (reference sequence). The V gene end was trimmed by 6 bases and the J gene end by 4 bases; junction bases not matched to a gene: 7. The chain's CDR3 is CATRPPGQVNEKLFF. In nucleotides, the CDR3 is TGTGCCACCAGGCCCCCGGGACAGGTTAATGAAAAACTGTTTTTT.